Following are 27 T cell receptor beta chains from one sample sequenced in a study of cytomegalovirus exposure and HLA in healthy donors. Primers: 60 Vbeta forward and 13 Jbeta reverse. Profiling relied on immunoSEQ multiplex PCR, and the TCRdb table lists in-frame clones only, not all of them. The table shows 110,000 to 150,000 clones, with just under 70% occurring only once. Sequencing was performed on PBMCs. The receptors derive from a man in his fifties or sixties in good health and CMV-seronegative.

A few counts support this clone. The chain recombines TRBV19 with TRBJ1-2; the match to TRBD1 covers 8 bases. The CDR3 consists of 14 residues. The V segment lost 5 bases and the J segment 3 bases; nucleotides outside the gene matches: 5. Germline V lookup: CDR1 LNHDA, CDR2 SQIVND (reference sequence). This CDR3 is CASSPGTGHYGYTF. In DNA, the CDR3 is TGTGCCAGTAGTCCAGGGACAGGACACTATGGCTACACCTTC. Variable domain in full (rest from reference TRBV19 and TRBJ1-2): DGGITQSPKYLFRKEGQNVTLSCEQNLNHDAMYWYRQDPGQGLRLIYYSQIVNDFQKGDIAEGYSVSREKKESFPLTVTSAQKNPTAFYLCASSPGTGHYGYTFGSGTRLTVV.

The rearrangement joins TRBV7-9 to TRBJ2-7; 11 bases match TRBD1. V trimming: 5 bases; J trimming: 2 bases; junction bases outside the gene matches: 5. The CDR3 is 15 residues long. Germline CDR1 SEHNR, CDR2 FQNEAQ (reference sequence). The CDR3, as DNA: TGTGCCAGCAGCCCCGGACAGGGGGCCCCCTACGAGCAGTACTTC. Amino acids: CASSPGQGAPYEQYF.

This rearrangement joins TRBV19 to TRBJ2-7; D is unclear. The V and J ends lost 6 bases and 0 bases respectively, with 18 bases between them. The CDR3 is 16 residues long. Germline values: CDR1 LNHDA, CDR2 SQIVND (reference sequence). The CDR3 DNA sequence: TGTGCCAGTAGCCCTGCTCCCGGAGCCAGCTCCTACGAGCAGTACTTC. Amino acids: CASSPAPGASSYEQYF.

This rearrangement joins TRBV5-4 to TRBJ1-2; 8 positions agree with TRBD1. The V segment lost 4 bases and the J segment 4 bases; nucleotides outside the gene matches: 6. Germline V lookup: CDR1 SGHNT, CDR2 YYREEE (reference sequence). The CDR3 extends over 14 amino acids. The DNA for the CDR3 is TGTGCCAGCAGCCCACCGGACAGGGCCTATGGCTACACCTTC. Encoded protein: CASSPPDRAYGYTF.

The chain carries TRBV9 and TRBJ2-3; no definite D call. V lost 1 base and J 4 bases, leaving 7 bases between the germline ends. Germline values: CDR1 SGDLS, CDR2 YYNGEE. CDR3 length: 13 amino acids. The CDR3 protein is CASSVNSADTQYF. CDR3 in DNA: TGTGCCAGCAGCGTAAATTCAGCAGATACGCAGTATTTT.

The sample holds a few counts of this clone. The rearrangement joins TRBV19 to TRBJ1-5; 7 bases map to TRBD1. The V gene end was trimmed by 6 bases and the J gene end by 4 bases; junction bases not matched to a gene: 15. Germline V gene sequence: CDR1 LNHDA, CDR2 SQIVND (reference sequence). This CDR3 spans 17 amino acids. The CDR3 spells CASRVNSGGGRNQPQHF. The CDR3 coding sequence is TGTGCCAGTAGGGTAAACTCAGGAGGGGGCAGAAATCAGCCCCAGCATTTT.

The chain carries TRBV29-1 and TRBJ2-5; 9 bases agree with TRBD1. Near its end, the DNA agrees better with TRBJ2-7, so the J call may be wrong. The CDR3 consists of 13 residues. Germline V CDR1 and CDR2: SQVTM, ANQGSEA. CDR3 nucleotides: TGCAGCGTTGAGGGACAGGGTACTTTCGAGCAGTACTTC. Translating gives CSVEGQGTFEQYF.

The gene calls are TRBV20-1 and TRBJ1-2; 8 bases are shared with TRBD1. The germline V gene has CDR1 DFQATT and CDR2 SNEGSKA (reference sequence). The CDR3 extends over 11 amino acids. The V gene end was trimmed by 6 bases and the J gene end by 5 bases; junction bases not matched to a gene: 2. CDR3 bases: TGCAGTGCGAGGACAGGGTATGGCTACACCTTC. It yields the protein CSARTGYGYTF.

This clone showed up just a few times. Here the CDR3 DNA reads TGTGCCAGCAGCCCGCGGGGGGGGACAGGAAACACTGAAGCTTTCTTT. The encoded protein is CASSPRGGTGNTEAFF. V usage is TRBV5-8 and J usage is TRBJ1-1, with TRBD1 matching 8 bases. This CDR3 is 16 amino acids long. Germline CDR1 is SGHTS and CDR2 is YDEGEE. With 4 bases clipped from V and 2 bases from J, the junction kept 10 bases outside the gene matches.

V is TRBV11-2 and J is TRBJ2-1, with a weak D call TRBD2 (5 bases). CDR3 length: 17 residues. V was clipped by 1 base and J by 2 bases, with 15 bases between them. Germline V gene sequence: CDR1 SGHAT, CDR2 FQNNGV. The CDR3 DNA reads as TGTGCCAGCAGCTTAGGTGTCTTAGCGATTACCTACAATGAGCAGTTCTTC. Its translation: CASSLGVLAITYNEQFF.

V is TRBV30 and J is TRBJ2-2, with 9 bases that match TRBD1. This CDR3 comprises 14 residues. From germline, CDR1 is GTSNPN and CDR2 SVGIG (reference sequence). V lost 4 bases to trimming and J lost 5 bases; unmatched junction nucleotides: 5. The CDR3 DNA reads TGTGCCTGGAATCGTGACAGGGGGACCGGGGAGCTGTTTTTT. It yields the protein CAWNRDRGTGELFF. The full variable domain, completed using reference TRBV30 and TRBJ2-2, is SQTIHQWPATLVQPVGSPLSLECTVEGTSNPNLYWYRQAAGRGLQLLFYSVGIGQISSEVPQNLSASRPQDRQFILSSKKLLLSDSGFYLCAWNRDRGTGELFFGEGSRLTVL.

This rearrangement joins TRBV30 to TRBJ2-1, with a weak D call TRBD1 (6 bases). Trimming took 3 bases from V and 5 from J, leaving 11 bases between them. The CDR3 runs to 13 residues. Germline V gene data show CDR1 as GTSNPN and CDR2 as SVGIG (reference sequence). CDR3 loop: CAWSLGQHNEQFF. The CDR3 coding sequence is TGTGCCTGGAGCCTAGGACAGCACAATGAGCAGTTCTTC.

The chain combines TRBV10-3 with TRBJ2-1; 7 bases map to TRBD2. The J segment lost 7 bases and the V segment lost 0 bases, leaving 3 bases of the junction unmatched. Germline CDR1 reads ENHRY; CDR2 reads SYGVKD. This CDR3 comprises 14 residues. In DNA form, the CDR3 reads TGTGCCATCAGTGAGTCTGCTAGCGGAAATGAGCAGTTCTTC. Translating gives CAISESASGNEQFF.

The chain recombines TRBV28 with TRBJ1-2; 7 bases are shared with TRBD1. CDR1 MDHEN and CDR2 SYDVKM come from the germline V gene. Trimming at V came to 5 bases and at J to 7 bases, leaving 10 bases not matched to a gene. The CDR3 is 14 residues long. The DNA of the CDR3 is TGTGCCAGCAGTCCGCAAAAAGGGGGCCGTGGCTACACCTTC. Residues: CASSPQKGGRGYTF.

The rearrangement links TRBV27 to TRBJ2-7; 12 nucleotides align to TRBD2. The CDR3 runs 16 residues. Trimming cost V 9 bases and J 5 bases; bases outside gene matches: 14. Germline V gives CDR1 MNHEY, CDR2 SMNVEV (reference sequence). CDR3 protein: CARKWASGRAIHEQYF. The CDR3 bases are TGTGCCAGGAAGTGGGCTAGCGGGAGGGCAATCCACGAGCAGTACTTC.

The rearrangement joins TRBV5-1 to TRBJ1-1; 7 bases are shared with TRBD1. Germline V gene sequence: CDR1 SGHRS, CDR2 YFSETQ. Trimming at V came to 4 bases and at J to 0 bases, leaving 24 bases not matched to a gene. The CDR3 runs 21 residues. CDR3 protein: CASSLGLTGYSGSGLNTEAFF. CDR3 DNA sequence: TGCGCCAGCAGCCTGGGCCTGACAGGGTATTCGGGGTCCGGTTTGAACACTGAAGCTTTCTTT.

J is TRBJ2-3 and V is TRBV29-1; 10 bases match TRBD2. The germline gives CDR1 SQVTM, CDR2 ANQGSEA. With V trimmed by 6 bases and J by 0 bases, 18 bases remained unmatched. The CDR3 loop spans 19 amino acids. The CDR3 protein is CSVQDPLAGTTLSTDTQYF. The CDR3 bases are TGCAGCGTCCAAGACCCACTAGCGGGAACCACCTTAAGCACAGATACGCAGTATTTT.

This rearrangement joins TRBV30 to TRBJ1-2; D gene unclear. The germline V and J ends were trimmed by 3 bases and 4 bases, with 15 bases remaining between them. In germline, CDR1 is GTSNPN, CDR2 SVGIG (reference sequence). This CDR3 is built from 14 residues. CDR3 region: CAWRMGGRGYGYTF. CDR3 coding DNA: TGTGCCTGGAGGATGGGAGGGCGGGGCTATGGCTACACCTTC.

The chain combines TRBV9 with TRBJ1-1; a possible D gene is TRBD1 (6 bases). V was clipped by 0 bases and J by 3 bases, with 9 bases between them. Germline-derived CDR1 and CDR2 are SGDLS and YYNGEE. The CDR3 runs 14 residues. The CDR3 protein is CASSVGQVDTEAFF. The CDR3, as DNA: TGTGCCAGCAGCGTAGGACAGGTCGACACTGAAGCTTTCTTT. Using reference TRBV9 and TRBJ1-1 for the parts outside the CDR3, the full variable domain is DSGVTQTPKHLITATGQRVTLRCSPRSGDLSVYWYQQSLDQGLQFLIQYYNGEERAKGNILERFSAQQFPDLHSELNLSSLELGDSALYFCASSVGQVDTEAFFGQGTRLTVV.

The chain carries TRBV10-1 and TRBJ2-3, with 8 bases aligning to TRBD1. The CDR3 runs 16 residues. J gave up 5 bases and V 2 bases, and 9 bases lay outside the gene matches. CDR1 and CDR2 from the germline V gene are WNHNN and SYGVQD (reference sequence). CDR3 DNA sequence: TGCGCCAGCAGTGAGCTCGTCCAGGGGGCGAAAGATACGCAGTATTTT. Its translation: CASSELVQGAKDTQYF.

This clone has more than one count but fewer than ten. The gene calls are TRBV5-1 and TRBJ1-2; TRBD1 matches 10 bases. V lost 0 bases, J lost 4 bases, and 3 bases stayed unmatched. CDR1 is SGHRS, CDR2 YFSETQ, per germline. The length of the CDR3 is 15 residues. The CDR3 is CASSLVGTGVYGYTF. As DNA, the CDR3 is TGCGCCAGCAGCTTGGTAGGGACAGGGGTCTATGGCTACACCTTC. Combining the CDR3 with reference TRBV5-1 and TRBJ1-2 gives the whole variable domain KAGVTQTPRYLIKTRGQQVTLSCSPISGHRSVSWYQQTPGQGLQFLFEYFSETQRNKGNFPGRFSGRQFSNSRSEMNVSTLELGDSALYLCASSLVGTGVYGYTFGSGTRLTVV.

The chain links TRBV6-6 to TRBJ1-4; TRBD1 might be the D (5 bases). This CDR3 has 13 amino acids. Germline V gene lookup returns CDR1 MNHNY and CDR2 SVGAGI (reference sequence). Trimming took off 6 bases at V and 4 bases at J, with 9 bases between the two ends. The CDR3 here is CASSGGFNEKLFF. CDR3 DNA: TGTGCCAGCAGCGGGGGTTTTAATGAAAAACTGTTTTTT.

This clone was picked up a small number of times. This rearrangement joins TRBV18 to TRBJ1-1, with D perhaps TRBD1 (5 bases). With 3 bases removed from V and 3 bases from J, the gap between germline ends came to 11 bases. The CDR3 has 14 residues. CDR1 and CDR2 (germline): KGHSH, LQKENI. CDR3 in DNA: TGTGCCAGCTCACCTACAGGTGTTTACACTGAAGCTTTCTTT. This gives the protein CASSPTGVYTEAFF.

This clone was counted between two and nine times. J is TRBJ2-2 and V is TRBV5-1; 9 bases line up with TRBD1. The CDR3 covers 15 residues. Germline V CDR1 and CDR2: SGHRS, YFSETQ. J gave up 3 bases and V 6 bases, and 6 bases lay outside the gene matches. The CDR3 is CASNSRQGDTGELFF. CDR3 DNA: TGCGCCAGCAACTCAAGACAGGGGGACACCGGGGAGCTGTTTTTT.

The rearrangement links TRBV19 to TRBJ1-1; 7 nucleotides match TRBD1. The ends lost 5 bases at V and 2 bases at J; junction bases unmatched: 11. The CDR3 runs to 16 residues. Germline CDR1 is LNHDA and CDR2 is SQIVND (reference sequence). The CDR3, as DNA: TGTGCCAGTAGTTTTCCAGGGGGGAACGTTAACACTGAAGCTTTCTTT. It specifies CASSFPGGNVNTEAFF.

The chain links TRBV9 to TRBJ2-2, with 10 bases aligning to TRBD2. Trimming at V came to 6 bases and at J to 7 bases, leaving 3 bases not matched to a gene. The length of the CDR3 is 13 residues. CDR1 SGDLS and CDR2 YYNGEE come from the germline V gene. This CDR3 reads CASKREGGGELFF. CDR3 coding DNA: TGTGCCAGCAAGCGGGAGGGCGGCGGGGAGCTGTTTTTT.

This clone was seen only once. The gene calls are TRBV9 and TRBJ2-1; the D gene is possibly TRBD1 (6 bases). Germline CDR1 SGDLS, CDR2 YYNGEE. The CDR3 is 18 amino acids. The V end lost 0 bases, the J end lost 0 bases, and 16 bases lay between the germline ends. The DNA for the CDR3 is TGTGCCAGCAGCGTAGCGGACAGTTCACCGTCCTCCTACAATGAGCAGTTCTTC. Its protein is CASSVADSSPSSYNEQFF.